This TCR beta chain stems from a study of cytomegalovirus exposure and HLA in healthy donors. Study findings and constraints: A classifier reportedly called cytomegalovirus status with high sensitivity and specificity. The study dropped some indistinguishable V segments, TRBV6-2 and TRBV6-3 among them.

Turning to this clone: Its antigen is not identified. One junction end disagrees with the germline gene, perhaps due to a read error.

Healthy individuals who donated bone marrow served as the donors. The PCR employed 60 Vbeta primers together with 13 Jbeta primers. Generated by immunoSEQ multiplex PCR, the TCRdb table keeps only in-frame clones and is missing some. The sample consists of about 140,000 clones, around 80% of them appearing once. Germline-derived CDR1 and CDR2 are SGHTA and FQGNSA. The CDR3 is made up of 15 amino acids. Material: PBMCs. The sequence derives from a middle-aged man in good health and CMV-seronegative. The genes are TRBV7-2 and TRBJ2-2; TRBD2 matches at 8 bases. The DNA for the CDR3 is TGTGCCAGCAGCCTAGCCTCTAGCGGGACCGGGGAGCTGTTTTTT. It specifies CASSLASSGTGELFF.